One sample yielded the 13 T cell receptor beta chains listed below, sequenced in a study of brain T cells in children with intractable seizures. The repertoire was sequenced with immunoSEQ multiplex PCR; TCRdb's copy has only in-frame clones and lacks some. This table has about 340,000 clones, approximately 93% appearing once. As to time point: blood from clinic visit 5 months post-surgery; TSC patient then seizure free. This sample comprised peripheral blood, obtained about 5 months after surgery. The receptors shown here come from a boy younger than two with tuberous sclerosis and intractable seizures.

CDR3 sequence (DNA): TGCGCCAGCAGTAGTCCAGTGAACACTGAAGCTTTCTTT. The encoded protein is CASSSPVNTEAFF. The chain couples TRBV5-1 to TRBJ1-1; D is undetermined. There are 13 residues in the CDR3. V was shortened by 5 bases and J by 0 bases, with 8 bases between the two germline ends. CDR1 and CDR2 from the germline V gene are SGHRS and YFSETQ.

CDR3 sequence (DNA): TGTGCCAGCAGCTTGGTTGTGAATGAGCAGTTCTTC. Protein: CASSLVVNEQFF. V gene TRBV5-4 combines with J gene TRBJ2-1; no reliable D call. Trimming took 0 bases from V and 7 from J, leaving 5 bases between them. This CDR3 comprises 12 residues. Per germline, CDR1 SGHNT and CDR2 YYREEE (reference sequence).

This clone was observed a single time. The chain recombines TRBV5-1 with TRBJ1-5; D remains unclear. This CDR3 is built from 14 residues. CDR1 and CDR2 (germline): SGHRS, YFSETQ. The ends were cut back, 0 bases at V and 3 bases at J, with 7 bases in the middle. The CDR3: CASSLGDHNQPQHF. The CDR3, as DNA: TGCGCCAGCAGCTTGGGTGACCACAATCAGCCCCAGCATTTT.

The genes are TRBV19 and TRBJ2-3, with 8 bases that match TRBD2. V was pared by 3 bases and J by 3 bases, with 5 bases of the junction left unmatched. CDR1 and CDR2 from the germline V gene are LNHDA and SQIVND (reference sequence). The CDR3 consists of 15 residues. CDR3 loop: CASSIVLADTDTQYF. The DNA for the CDR3 is TGTGCCAGTAGTATTGTACTAGCGGATACAGATACGCAGTATTTT.

The rearrangement uses TRBV5-4 and TRBJ2-1, with D uncertain. The ends were cut back, 4 bases at V and 0 bases at J, with 11 bases in the middle. Germline loops: CDR1 SGHNT, CDR2 YYREEE (reference sequence). The CDR3 consists of 15 residues. The CDR3 loop reads CASSRAASSYNEQFF. CDR3 bases: TGTGCCAGCAGCCGGGCGGCGAGCTCCTACAATGAGCAGTTCTTC. Filled out from reference TRBV5-4 and TRBJ2-1, the complete variable domain reads ETGVTQSPTHLIKTRGQQVTLRCSSQSGHNTVSWYQQALGQGPQFIFQYYREEENGRGNFPPRFSGLQFPNYSSELNVNALELDDSALYLCASSRAASSYNEQFFGPGTRLTVL.

The chain combines TRBV19 with TRBJ2-5; TRBD1 is a possible D gene (6 bases). V lost 1 base to trimming and J lost 5 bases, with 17 bases between them. CDR1 and CDR2 from the germline V gene are LNHDA and SQIVND (reference sequence). CDR3 length: 16 amino acids. The CDR3 DNA sequence: TGTGCCAGTAGTATAGCGGACAGAAACAGTCGGGAGACCCAGTACTTC. It codes for CASSIADRNSRETQYF.

This clone was found once. This chain uses TRBV7-9 with TRBJ1-4; D not certain. CDR3 size: 13 residues. Germline V gives CDR1 SEHNR, CDR2 FQNEAQ (reference sequence). V was clipped by 7 bases and J by 4 bases, with 10 bases between them. In nucleotides, the CDR3 is TGTGCCAGCAAGCGCCGACGTAATGAAAAACTGTTTTTT. It encodes CASKRRRNEKLFF.

This chain joins TRBV19 and TRBJ1-1; no firm D call. V was shortened by 0 bases and J by 2 bases, with 10 bases between the two germline ends. The CDR3 covers 15 residues. CDR1 and CDR2 (germline): LNHDA, SQIVND (reference sequence). The CDR3 spells CASSIDETANTEAFF. CDR3 nucleotide sequence: TGTGCCAGTAGTATAGATGAGACGGCTAACACTGAAGCTTTCTTT.

V and J are TRBV18 and TRBJ1-1; D is perhaps TRBD1 (6 bases). This CDR3 has 15 amino acids. V lost 1 base and J 4 bases, leaving 13 bases between the germline ends. Germline-derived CDR1 and CDR2 are KGHSH and LQKENI. The CDR3 bases are TGTGCCAGCTCACCACAGAGTGGGGGGCGCACTGAAGCTTTCTTT. Translated: CASSPQSGGRTEAFF.

The CDR3 DNA reads TGTGCCAGCATGGGTCGACTAGATCGTGATGAGCAGTTCTTC. This sequence encodes CASMGRLDRDEQFF. V and J are TRBV11-1 and TRBJ2-1; D may be TRBD2 (6 bases). Per germline, CDR1 SGHAT and CDR2 FQDESV (reference sequence). Trimming removed 7 bases from V and 8 bases from J, with 18 bases in between. The CDR3 is made up of 14 amino acids.

The rearrangement links TRBV24-1 to TRBJ2-1, with D tentatively TRBD2 (5 bases). In germline, CDR1 is KGHDR, CDR2 SFDVKD. Deletions cut 5 bases from V and 7 bases from J, with 17 bases between. The CDR3 totals 15 residues. The CDR3 here is CATSGGGYPENEQFF. CDR3 DNA: TGTGCCACCAGTGGAGGCGGGTACCCGGAGAATGAGCAGTTCTTC.

The chain has TRBV7-6 and TRBJ2-1; D call uncertain. CDR1 SGHVS and CDR2 FNYEAQ come from the germline V gene. The CDR3 has 15 residues. Trimming left V 4 bases short and J 0 bases short, with 10 bases between. The DNA of the CDR3 is TGTGCCAGCAGCTCACACATCATCTCCTACAATGAGCAGTTCTTC. Its protein product is CASSSHIISYNEQFF. Supplemented by reference TRBV7-6 and TRBJ2-1, the full variable domain reads GAGVSQSPRYKVTKRGQDVALRCDPISGHVSLYWYRQALGQGPEFLTYFNYEAQQDKSGLPNDRFSAERPEGSISTLTIQRTEQRDSAMYRCASSSHIISYNEQFFGPGTRLTVL.

The V gene is TRBV28, the J gene TRBJ2-7; 9 nucleotides agree with TRBD1. The germline gives CDR1 MDHEN, CDR2 SYDVKM. Germline trimming cut 6 bases from V and 3 bases from J; bases unmatched to any gene: 3. This CDR3 has 13 amino acids. The CDR3 DNA follows: TGTGCCAGCAGGAGGGACAGGGTCTACGAGCAGTACTTC. This encodes CASRRDRVYEQYF.